This T cell receptor beta chain was documented in a study of T cells in Graves' hyperthyroidism and ophthalmopathy. Study results and limitations: A model built on 13 V-J features separated ophthalmopathy from stable hyperthyroidism. Most thyroid clonotypes that were expanded above 0.001 also turned up in blood.

Uncontrolled infection, other autoimmune disease, pregnancy or lactation barred patients from enrollment. PBMCs were collected from a roughly 9.7 ml volume of fresh peripheral blood. Authors of the study amplified TCR beta CDR3 regions from RNA transcripts. Researchers ran a first-round RT-PCR on the TCR CDR3 using the HTBI primer set. TCRdb re-derived calls from the multiplex PCR reads in MiXCR, one entry per CDR3 protein. Here the sample spans more than 300,000 distinct CDR3 sequences, approximately 15% being singletons. Germline V lookup: CDR1 SGHKS, CDR2 YYEKEE (reference sequence). V shed 4 bases, J shed 7 bases, and the junction held 16 bases outside the gene matches. The CDR3 contains 16 residues. As for this clonotype: No antigen is known for it.

The chain is built from TRBV5-5 and TRBJ2-7, with 8 bases fitting TRBD2. This TCR was recovered from a woman in her sixties with Graves' hyperthyroidism. The material sequenced was blood. CDR3 coding DNA: TGTGCCAGCAGCGTGGGTGGGACTGCGGGGGGAAGGGAGCAGTACTTC. This encodes CASSVGGTAGGREQYF. Full variable domain (remainder filled in from reference TRBV5-5 and TRBJ2-7): DAGVTQSPTHLIKTRGQQVTLRCSPISGHKSVSWYQQVLGQGPQFIFQYYEKEERGRGNFPDRFSARQFPNYSSELNVNALLLGDSALYLCASSVGGTAGGREQYFGPGTRLTVT.